Below, 4 T cell receptor beta chains from the same sample are listed, as sequenced in a study of CD8 T cells in Susac syndrome. An input of about 0.5 to 1 ug of RNA was subjected to reverse transcription using random hexamers. TCRdb re-derived calls from the immunoSEQ multiplex PCR reads in MiXCR, one entry per CDR3 protein. The sample carries 100,000 to 150,000 distinct CDR3 sequences, 90% to 95% recorded once. What was sequenced was CD8+ T cells from PBMCs. These receptors originate from a human donor with Susac syndrome.

V gene TRBV30 combines with J gene TRBJ1-2; 9 nucleotides agree with TRBD1. Germline CDR1 reads GTSNPN; CDR2 reads SVGIG (reference sequence). CDR3 length: 13 residues. V lost 3 bases and J lost 5; bases outside the gene matches: 4. The CDR3 sequence: CAWRRQGEYGYTF. CDR3 nucleotides: TGTGCCTGGAGGCGACAGGGGGAGTATGGCTACACCTTC.

In nucleotides, the CDR3 is TGTGCCAGCAGCTCCACAGCTCGAGGGGACTACACCTTC. This codes for CASSSTARGDYTF. The V call is TRBV11-2, the J call TRBJ1-2; D possibly corresponds to TRBD1 (5 bases). V lost 4 bases to trimming and J lost 10 bases, with 16 bases between them. CDR3 length: 13 residues. CDR1 and CDR2 (germline): SGHAT, FQNNGV.

This chain uses TRBV6-1 with TRBJ2-1; 8 nucleotides align to TRBD1. V lost 8 bases to trimming and J lost 3 bases; unmatched junction nucleotides: 6. Germline CDR1 and CDR2: MNHNS and SASEGT. The CDR3 runs to 14 residues. This chain's CDR3 is CASGTGQDYNEQFF. In DNA, the CDR3 is TGTGCCAGCGGGACGGGACAGGACTACAATGAGCAGTTCTTC.

This clonotype has just a few counts. J is TRBJ2-7 and V is TRBV20-1; 10 nucleotides match TRBD1. CDR1 is DFQATT, CDR2 SNEGSKA, per germline (reference sequence). CDR3 length: 13 amino acids. V shed 5 bases and J 1 base; nucleotides not matched to a gene: 2. CDR3: CSARTGGSYEQYF. DNA of the CDR3: TGCAGTGCTCGGACAGGGGGATCCTACGAGCAGTACTTC.